This T cell receptor (beta chain) appears in the sequencing data of a study of vaccination and CD4 T cells after COVID-19. About the study: Overlapping SARS-CoV-2, HCoV-NL63, HCoV-OC43 and HCoV-229E spike peptides stimulated the cells.

The sample's treatment: approximately nine-day PBMC culture with coronavirus spike peptide pools or control peptides (ViraFEST assay). Unexposed donor CD4+ T cells predated the COVID-19 pandemic, collected 2011-2018. The CDR3 is 16 amino acids. V gave up 5 bases and J gave up 0 bases, with 11 bases separating them. Germline lookup yields CDR1 SEHNR and CDR2 FQNEAQ (reference sequence). The study sequenced cultured CD4+ T cell DNA using the Oncomine TCR Beta short-read assay. One entry per CDR3 protein, called by TCRdb with MiXCR from the PCR reads. The sample lists 7,000 to 10,000 distinct CDR3 sequences, 40% to 55% occurring once. As for this clonotype: The antigen is undetermined.

The origin of this receptor is a human donor in good health. Sequenced material: CD4+ T cells from blood, cultured in vitro. The chain recombines TRBV7-9 with TRBJ1-6; the D gene is possibly TRBD1 (6 bases). The CDR3: CASSRGGSSYNSPLHF. In nucleotides, the CDR3 is TGTGCCAGCAGCAGGGGGGGGAGCTCCTATAATTCACCCCTCCACTTT.